One sample yielded the 2 T cell receptor beta chains listed below, sequenced in a study of OX40 agonist ivuxolimab in advanced cancers. The table came from immunoSEQ multiplex PCR; TCRdb's copy has only in-frame clones and leaves some out. Among approximately 61,000 clones, about 85% were seen once, and the ten largest hold about 1.3%. Sequenced here: CD4+ or CD8+ T cells sorted from blood, sampled in a trial of the OX40 agonist ivuxolimab. These receptors came from an adult with an advanced solid tumor such as melanoma, head and neck, liver or kidney cancer.

The chain links TRBV2 to TRBJ2-7; possible D gene TRBD1, 6 bases. This CDR3 has 12 residues. Germline values: CDR1 SNHLY, CDR2 FYNNEI. Trimming removed 7 bases at V and 2 bases at J, with 9 bases between. The CDR3 sequence: CASNGQTYEQYF. DNA of the CDR3: TGTGCCAGCAATGGACAGACCTACGAGCAGTACTTC.

J is TRBJ1-3 and V is TRBV4-3, with D possibly TRBD1 on 6 matching bases. The germline V gene has CDR1 LGHNA and CDR2 YSLEER. This CDR3 contains 14 residues. The V end lost 2 bases, the J end lost 5 bases, and 10 bases lay between the germline ends. The CDR3 spells CASSQSDRRNTIYF. The CDR3 DNA reads as TGCGCCAGCAGCCAAAGTGACAGGAGAAACACCATATATTTT.